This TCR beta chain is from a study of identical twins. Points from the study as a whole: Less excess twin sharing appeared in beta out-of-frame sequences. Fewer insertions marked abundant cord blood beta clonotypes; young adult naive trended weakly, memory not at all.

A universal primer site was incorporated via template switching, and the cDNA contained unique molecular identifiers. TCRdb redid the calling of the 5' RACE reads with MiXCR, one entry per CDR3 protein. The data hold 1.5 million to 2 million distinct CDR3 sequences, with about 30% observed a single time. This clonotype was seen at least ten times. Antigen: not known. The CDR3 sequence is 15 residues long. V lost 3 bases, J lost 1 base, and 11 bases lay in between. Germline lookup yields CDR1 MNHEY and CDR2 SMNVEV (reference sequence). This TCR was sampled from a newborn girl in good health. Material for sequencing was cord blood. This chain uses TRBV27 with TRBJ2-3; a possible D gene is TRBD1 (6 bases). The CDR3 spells CASSFRGSRTDTQYF. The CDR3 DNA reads TGTGCCAGCAGTTTTAGGGGGTCCCGCACAGATACGCAGTATTTT.